This TCR beta chain derives from a study of shared clonotypes between healthy human individuals. In the study overall: Every donor yielded three CD4 naive, three CD4 memory, two CD8 naive and one CD8 memory plate.

V shed 7 bases and J 4 bases; nucleotides not matched to a gene: 12. The CDR3 extends over 15 amino acids. Germline V lookup: CDR1 SGHAT, CDR2 FQNNGV. Using immunoSEQ multiplex PCR, the repertoire was profiled, and TCRdb retains in-frame clones only, with some absent. The sample consists of 150,000 to 200,000 clones, approximately 60% of them appearing once. The TCR was taken from a man in his thirties or forties in good health. The material sequenced was memory CD4+ T cells sorted from blood. The subset: CD45RA-negative fraction. This rearrangement joins TRBV11-2 to TRBJ1-1, with 7 bases aligning to TRBD1. Here the CDR3 DNA reads TGTGCCAGCACCCGGACAGGCAGATCGGTCACTGAAGCTTTCTTT. It specifies CASTRTGRSVTEAFF.